This TCR beta chain was identified during a study of CD8 T cells in ankylosing spondylitis. With molecular barcodes, quantitative 5'-RACE was used to make the TCR beta libraries. TCRdb independently ran MiXCR on the 5' RACE reads; one entry per CDR3 protein. The data contain 100,000 to 150,000 distinct CDR3 sequences, about 7% of them seen just once; the ten biggest clones take up less than 15%. This clonotype was counted at least ten times. Its antigen is unknown. Trimming took 6 bases from V and 1 from J; bases not matched to a gene: 4. There are 14 residues in the CDR3. Study outcomes and limitations: Seemingly distinctive of ankylosing spondylitis blood was a TCR beta motif formed by eight highly homologous variants. Significant enrichment of disease-linked clones was reported in matched ankylosing spondylitis synovial fluid.

This chain connects TRBV12-3 or TRBV12-4 to TRBJ2-7; 9 bases map to TRBD2. Sequences were obtained from blood, either unsorted or a sorted T cell fraction (not recorded which). This TCR came from a male donor with ankylosing spondylitis or in good health (not recorded which). The CDR3: CASRPSGTSYEQYF. Written as DNA, the CDR3 is TGTGCCAGCAGGCCTAGCGGGACGTCCTACGAGCAGTACTTC.